Each of the 6 T cell receptor beta chains below was sequenced from the same sample in a study of shared clonotypes between healthy human individuals. Clones were read by immunoSEQ multiplex PCR, and TCRdb kept only the in-frame ones, dropping some. The sample records 170,000 or so clones, approximately 61% being singletons. The sample taken for sequencing was memory CD4+ T cells sorted from blood. The subset was: CD45RA-negative fraction. The receptor source for this set is a man aged 25-40 years in good health.

The gene calls are TRBV18 and TRBJ2-5, with TRBD1 matching 7 bases. The CDR3 has 14 residues. With 2 bases clipped from V and 5 bases from J, the junction kept 5 bases outside the gene matches. The germline V gene encodes CDR1 KGHSH and CDR2 LQKENI. CDR3 protein: CASSPSTGSETQYF. CDR3 nucleotide sequence: TGTGCCAGCTCACCATCGACAGGGTCGGAGACCCAGTACTTC.

Written as DNA, the CDR3 is TGTGCCAGCAGCCCAAGACAGGGGCCCTACGAGCAGTACTTC. It is translated as CASSPRQGPYEQYF. V gene TRBV11-3 combines with J gene TRBJ2-7; 8 bases fit TRBD1. Germline V gives CDR1 SGHNT, CDR2 YENEEA. The V and J ends lost 5 bases and 2 bases, in that order; junction bases with no gene match: 5. CDR3 length: 14 amino acids.

Concerning this clone: Other nucleotide sequences in the sample specify the same CDR3. This sequence joins TRBV11-3 and TRBJ2-7, with D perhaps matching TRBD1 (7 bases). Germline-derived CDR1 and CDR2 are SGHNT and YENEEA. V was trimmed by 6 bases and J by 3 bases, leaving 15 bases between them. This CDR3 is built from 14 residues. The CDR3 DNA reads as TGTGCCAGCAGTAGCGGTACAGGGGACTACGAGCAGTACTTC. This encodes CASSSGTGDYEQYF. The whole variable domain, filled in from reference TRBV11-3 and TRBJ2-7, reads EAGVVQSPRYKIIEKKQPVAFWCNPISGHNTLYWYLQNLGQGPELLIRYENEEAVDDSQLPKDRFSAERLKGVDSTLKIQPAELGDSAVYLCASSSGTGDYEQYFGPGTRLTVT.

This clone occurred once. The chain uses TRBV2 and TRBJ2-3, with no clear D. With 2 bases removed from V and 5 bases from J, the gap between germline ends came to 11 bases. Germline values: CDR1 SNHLY, CDR2 FYNNEI. The CDR3 is made up of 14 amino acids. The CDR3 region is CASSEHVNRDTQYF. In DNA form, the CDR3 reads TGTGCCAGCAGTGAACACGTCAACAGAGATACGCAGTATTTT.

V and J are TRBV6-6 and TRBJ2-5; no clear D gene. The CDR3 is 15 amino acids. The ends were cut back, 7 bases at V and 4 bases at J, with 19 bases in the middle. In germline, CDR1 is MNHNY, CDR2 SVGAGI (reference sequence). CDR3 amino acids: CASTPYGAGGETQYF. In nucleotides, the CDR3 is TGTGCCAGCACCCCTTACGGAGCTGGCGGAGAGACCCAGTACTTC.

J is TRBJ2-3 and V is TRBV29-1; 8 bases map to TRBD2. The CDR3 consists of 16 residues. Germline CDR1 SQVTM, CDR2 ANQGSEA. V shed 5 bases and J 0 bases; nucleotides not matched to a gene: 10. The CDR3 bases are TGCAGCGTTCAGGGAGAACTAGCGGAAAGCACAGATACGCAGTATTTT. This codes for CSVQGELAESTDTQYF.